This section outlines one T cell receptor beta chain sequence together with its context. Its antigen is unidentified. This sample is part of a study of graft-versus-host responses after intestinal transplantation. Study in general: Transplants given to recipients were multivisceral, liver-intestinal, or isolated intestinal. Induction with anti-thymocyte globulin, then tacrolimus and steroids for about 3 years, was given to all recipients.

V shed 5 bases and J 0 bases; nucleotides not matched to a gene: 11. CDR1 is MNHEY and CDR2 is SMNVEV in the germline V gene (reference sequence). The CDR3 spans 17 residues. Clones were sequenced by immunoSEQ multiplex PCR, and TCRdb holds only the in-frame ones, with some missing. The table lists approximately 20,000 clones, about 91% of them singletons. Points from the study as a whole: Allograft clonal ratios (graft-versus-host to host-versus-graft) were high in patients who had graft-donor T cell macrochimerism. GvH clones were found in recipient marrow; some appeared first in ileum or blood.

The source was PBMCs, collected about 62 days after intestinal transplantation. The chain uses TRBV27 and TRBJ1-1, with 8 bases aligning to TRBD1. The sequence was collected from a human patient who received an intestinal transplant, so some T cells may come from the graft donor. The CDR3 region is CASSTSGLQGVNTEAFF. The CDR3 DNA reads TGTGCCAGCAGTACCTCGGGGCTACAGGGGGTGAACACTGAAGCTTTCTTT.